This entry features one TCR beta chain sequence. The data are from a study of cytomegalovirus exposure and HLA in healthy donors. Clones were sequenced by immunoSEQ multiplex PCR, and TCRdb holds only the in-frame ones, with some missing. The sample records roughly 140,000 clones, roughly nine tenths being singletons. The clonotype was recovered from a woman between 18 and 30 years old in good health and CMV-seropositive. Specimen: PBMCs.

The CDR3 bases are TGTGCCAGCAGCTTAGACCACAGGGGGACTAATCAGCCCCAGCATTTT. Translated, it gives CASSLDHRGTNQPQHF. This chain connects TRBV11-3 to TRBJ1-5; TRBD1 matches 8 bases. Unmatched junction bases numbered 5, after V lost 0 bases and J lost 4 bases. This CDR3 region has 16 residues. Germline V lookup: CDR1 SGHNT, CDR2 YENEEA. The full variable domain, completed using reference TRBV11-3 and TRBJ1-5, is EAGVVQSPRYKIIEKKQPVAFWCNPISGHNTLYWYLQNLGQGPELLIRYENEEAVDDSQLPKDRFSAERLKGVDSTLKIQPAELGDSAVYLCASSLDHRGTNQPQHFGDGTRLSIL.